A selection of T cell receptor beta chains follows, all from one sample in a study of spatial heterogeneity in lung cancer. TCRdb processed the 5' RACE reads anew with MiXCR; each CDR3 protein has one entry. The data contain over 70,000 distinct CDR3 sequences, 8% to 10% of them seen just once; the ten biggest clones take up under 2.5%. The source was PBMCs, collected at follow-up. All receptors derive from a female donor with early-stage non-small cell lung cancer. Each CDR3 is given with its conserved first and last residue. Each record gives: V gene, D gene, J gene, clone size, CDR3 protein, CDR3 DNA. D genes are given only for firm matches. Size is omitted from some rows. Given values are once, few, many or a class for expanded clones.

v_gene: TRBV20-1; d_gene: .; j_gene: TRBJ2-2; abundance: many; CDR3aa: CSARGAGANTGELFF; CDR3nt: TGCAGTGCTAGGGGGGCGGGAGCGAACACCGGGGAGCTGTTTTTT
v_gene: TRBV24-1; d_gene: TRBD1; j_gene: TRBJ1-5; abundance: .; CDR3aa: CATSEAGTGANQPQHF; CDR3nt: TGTGCCACCAGTGAAGCCGGGACAGGGGCGAATCAGCCCCAGCATTTT
v_gene: TRBV12-3/TRBV12-4; d_gene: .; j_gene: TRBJ1-2; abundance: many; CDR3aa: CASSLAQGTYGYTF; CDR3nt: TGTGCCAGCAGTTTAGCACAGGGTACCTATGGCTACACCTTC
v_gene: TRBV19; d_gene: .; j_gene: TRBJ1-1; abundance: many; CDR3aa: CASSRYTEAFF; CDR3nt: TGTGCCAGTAGTCGCTACACTGAAGCTTTCTTT
v_gene: TRBV7-9; d_gene: .; j_gene: TRBJ2-1; abundance: many; CDR3aa: CASSLGAAQPYNEQFF; CDR3nt: TGTGCCAGCAGCTTAGGTGCTGCCCAGCCCTACAATGAGCAGTTCTTC
v_gene: TRBV2; d_gene: .; j_gene: TRBJ1-1; abundance: many; CDR3aa: CATKGWQMNTEAFF; CDR3nt: TGTGCCACCAAGGGGTGGCAGATGAACACTGAAGCTTTCTTT
v_gene: TRBV6-6; d_gene: .; j_gene: TRBJ2-3; abundance: .; CDR3aa: CASSYPNGDTQYF; CDR3nt: TGTGCCAGCAGTTACCCAAATGGGGATACGCAGTATTTT
v_gene: TRBV10-3; d_gene: .; j_gene: TRBJ2-1; abundance: many; CDR3aa: CAISDRVNEQFF; CDR3nt: TGTGCCATCAGTGACAGGGTTAATGAGCAGTTCTTC
v_gene: TRBV11-2; d_gene: .; j_gene: TRBJ2-3; abundance: many; CDR3aa: CASSRANTQYF; CDR3nt: TGTGCCAGCAGCCGGGCTAATACGCAGTATTTT
v_gene: TRBV5-1; d_gene: .; j_gene: TRBJ2-2; abundance: many; CDR3aa: CASSPSLGTGELFF; CDR3nt: TGCGCCAGCAGCCCGTCGCTCGGGACCGGGGAGCTGTTTTTT
v_gene: TRBV3-1; d_gene: .; j_gene: TRBJ2-7; abundance: many; CDR3aa: CASSQGERLEQYF; CDR3nt: TGTGCCAGCAGCCAAGGCGAAAGATTAGAGCAGTACTTC
v_gene: TRBV3-1; d_gene: TRBD2; j_gene: TRBJ2-1; abundance: many; CDR3aa: CASSQGLADEQFF; CDR3nt: TGTGCCAGCAGCCAAGGACTAGCAGACGAGCAGTTCTTC
v_gene: TRBV18; d_gene: .; j_gene: TRBJ1-1; abundance: many; CDR3aa: CASSPGMNTEAFF; CDR3nt: TGTGCCAGCTCACCAGGTATGAACACTGAAGCTTTCTTT
v_gene: TRBV5-1; d_gene: .; j_gene: TRBJ2-2; abundance: .; CDR3aa: CASSLTSVNTGELFF; CDR3nt: TGCGCCAGCAGCTTGACAAGCGTGAACACCGGGGAGCTGTTTTTT
v_gene: TRBV20-1; d_gene: TRBD2; j_gene: TRBJ2-7; abundance: few; CDR3aa: CSAESGRVPYEQYF; CDR3nt: TGCAGTGCCGAGAGCGGGAGGGTCCCCTACGAGCAGTACTTC
v_gene: TRBV9; d_gene: .; j_gene: TRBJ1-4; abundance: few; CDR3aa: CASSVGQIATNEKLFF; CDR3nt: TGTGCCAGCAGCGTAGGACAGATTGCAACTAATGAAAAACTGTTTTTT
v_gene: TRBV27; d_gene: .; j_gene: TRBJ2-7; abundance: many; CDR3aa: CASSRPGKVRYEQYF; CDR3nt: TGTGCCAGCAGCAGACCGGGAAAAGTACGCTACGAGCAGTACTTC
v_gene: TRBV12-3/TRBV12-4; d_gene: .; j_gene: TRBJ1-6; abundance: many; CDR3aa: CASRRRGSYNSPLHF; CDR3nt: TGTGCCAGCAGGCGGCGGGGGTCCTATAATTCACCCCTCCACTTT
v_gene: TRBV19; d_gene: .; j_gene: TRBJ2-6; abundance: many; CDR3aa: CASSLSAIGANVLTF; CDR3nt: TGTGCCAGTAGTCTATCTGCCATTGGGGCCAACGTCCTGACTTTC
v_gene: TRBV5-1; d_gene: TRBD2; j_gene: TRBJ2-1; abundance: .; CDR3aa: CASSTLADSYNEQFF; CDR3nt: TGCGCCAGCAGCACGCTAGCGGACTCCTACAATGAGCAGTTCTTC
v_gene: TRBV12-3/TRBV12-4; d_gene: .; j_gene: TRBJ2-2; abundance: .; CDR3aa: CASSLVGGTNTGELFF; CDR3nt: TGTGCCAGCAGTTTAGTGGGGGGCACGAACACCGGGGAGCTGTTTTTT
v_gene: TRBV7-6; d_gene: .; j_gene: TRBJ1-2; abundance: many; CDR3aa: CASSLRYLAGTNYGYTF; CDR3nt: TGTGCCAGCAGCTTACGGTACCTCGCAGGCACCAACTATGGCTACACCTTC
v_gene: TRBV30; d_gene: TRBD1; j_gene: TRBJ1-2; abundance: many; CDR3aa: CAWRGQAGFPANYGYTF; CDR3nt: TGTGCCTGGAGGGGACAGGCGGGATTCCCGGCGAACTATGGCTACACCTTC
v_gene: TRBV5-1; d_gene: TRBD1; j_gene: TRBJ1-6; abundance: few; CDR3aa: CASGPSGQGGSPLHF; CDR3nt: TGCGCCAGCGGACCCAGCGGACAGGGAGGATCACCCCTCCACTTT
v_gene: TRBV18; d_gene: .; j_gene: TRBJ2-5; abundance: many; CDR3aa: CASSSLQETQYF; CDR3nt: TGTGCCAGCTCATCCCTCCAAGAGACCCAGTACTTC
v_gene: TRBV25-1; d_gene: TRBD2; j_gene: TRBJ2-1; abundance: .; CDR3aa: CASSVAGRDGEQFF; CDR3nt: TGTGCCAGCAGTGTAGCGGGCCGCGACGGTGAGCAGTTCTTC
v_gene: TRBV9; d_gene: .; j_gene: TRBJ2-1; abundance: .; CDR3aa: CASSVEGLNNEQFF; CDR3nt: TGTGCCAGCAGCGTAGAGGGACTGAACAATGAGCAGTTCTTC
v_gene: TRBV27; d_gene: .; j_gene: TRBJ1-4; abundance: few; CDR3aa: CASSLNLDYGEKLFF; CDR3nt: TGTGCCAGCAGCTTAAACTTGGACTACGGAGAAAAACTGTTTTTT
v_gene: TRBV20-1; d_gene: TRBD2; j_gene: TRBJ2-1; abundance: few; CDR3aa: CSASLAGRNHEQFF; CDR3nt: TGCAGTGCTAGTTTAGCGGGAAGAAATCATGAGCAGTTCTTC
v_gene: TRBV2; d_gene: .; j_gene: TRBJ2-1; abundance: .; CDR3aa: CASSPTHGVTLWGLLGNEQFF; CDR3nt: TGTGCCAGCAGTCCGACACATGGTGTAACATTGTGGGGACTCCTGGGGAATGAGCAGTTCTTC
v_gene: TRBV13; d_gene: TRBD1; j_gene: TRBJ2-5; abundance: many; CDR3aa: CASSAPGQGGETQYF; CDR3nt: TGTGCCAGCAGCGCGCCGGGACAGGGGGGAGAGACCCAGTACTTC
v_gene: TRBV20-1; d_gene: .; j_gene: TRBJ2-1; abundance: few; CDR3aa: CSAYQRVGQFF; CDR3nt: TGCAGTGCTTATCAGCGGGTGGGGCAGTTCTTC
v_gene: TRBV5-1; d_gene: TRBD1; j_gene: TRBJ2-7; abundance: many; CDR3aa: CASSTGDRPYEQYF; CDR3nt: TGCGCCAGCAGCACAGGGGACCGCCCCTACGAGCAGTACTTC
v_gene: TRBV5-1; d_gene: .; j_gene: TRBJ2-1; abundance: many; CDR3aa: CASSFGGNNEQFF; CDR3nt: TGCGCCAGCAGCTTTGGGGGGAACAATGAGCAGTTCTTC
v_gene: TRBV18; d_gene: TRBD1; j_gene: TRBJ1-1; abundance: many; CDR3aa: CASSRSHGQAEAFF; CDR3nt: TGTGCCAGCTCTCGCTCTCACGGACAGGCTGAAGCTTTCTTT
v_gene: TRBV20-1; d_gene: .; j_gene: TRBJ2-5; abundance: few; CDR3aa: CSARKTRLETQYF; CDR3nt: TGCAGTGCTAGAAAGACTCGACTTGAGACCCAGTACTTC
v_gene: TRBV7-3; d_gene: .; j_gene: TRBJ2-5; abundance: many; CDR3aa: CASSPEVEETQYF; CDR3nt: TGTGCCAGCAGCCCCGAGGTTGAAGAGACCCAGTACTTC
v_gene: TRBV27; d_gene: .; j_gene: TRBJ2-5; abundance: many; CDR3aa: CASSFAERKTQYF; CDR3nt: TGTGCCAGCAGTTTTGCCGAGCGAAAGACCCAGTACTTC
v_gene: TRBV3-1; d_gene: .; j_gene: TRBJ1-1; abundance: many; CDR3aa: CASSQAAREAFF; CDR3nt: TGTGCCAGCAGCCAAGCGGCCCGTGAAGCTTTCTTT
v_gene: TRBV7-9; d_gene: .; j_gene: TRBJ1-1; abundance: few; CDR3aa: CASSLGTITVTEAFF; CDR3nt: TGTGCCAGCAGCTTGGGAACAATCACGGTCACTGAAGCTTTCTTT
v_gene: TRBV10-3; d_gene: .; j_gene: TRBJ2-2; abundance: .; CDR3aa: CAIPGTPNSGELFF; CDR3nt: TGTGCCATCCCCGGGACTCCCAATTCCGGGGAGCTGTTTTTT
v_gene: TRBV20-1; d_gene: .; j_gene: TRBJ1-6; abundance: .; CDR3aa: CSARDFGRISNSPLHF; CDR3nt: TGCAGTGCTAGAGATTTCGGCCGCATTTCGAATTCACCCCTCCACTTT
v_gene: TRBV11-2; d_gene: .; j_gene: TRBJ2-2; abundance: many; CDR3aa: CASISTWDNPTGELFF; CDR3nt: TGTGCCAGCATCTCAACGTGGGACAACCCCACCGGGGAGCTGTTTTTT
v_gene: TRBV7-3; d_gene: TRBD1; j_gene: TRBJ2-3; abundance: many; CDR3aa: CASSSDWGQGTDTQYF; CDR3nt: TGTGCCAGCAGCTCCGATTGGGGACAGGGGACAGATACGCAGTATTTT
v_gene: TRBV3-1; d_gene: TRBD2; j_gene: TRBJ2-2; abundance: .; CDR3aa: CASSTTSVNTGELFF; CDR3nt: TGTGCCAGCAGCACGACTAGCGTGAACACCGGGGAGCTGTTTTTT
v_gene: TRBV6-2/TRBV6-3; d_gene: .; j_gene: TRBJ2-7; abundance: .; CDR3aa: CASNRAPRGYEQYF; CDR3nt: TGTGCCAGCAACCGGGCCCCGAGGGGCTACGAGCAGTACTTC
v_gene: TRBV10-1; d_gene: .; j_gene: TRBJ1-6; abundance: .; CDR3aa: CASQDRLDSPLHF; CDR3nt: TGCGCCAGCCAAGACCGACTAGATTCACCCCTCCACTTT
v_gene: TRBV9; d_gene: TRBD1; j_gene: TRBJ1-1; abundance: .; CDR3aa: CASSVARTGLFF; CDR3nt: TGTGCCAGCAGCGTAGCGCGGACAGGGCTTTTCTTT
v_gene: TRBV7-3; d_gene: .; j_gene: TRBJ2-7; abundance: many; CDR3aa: CASSLRPGRVYEQYF; CDR3nt: TGTGCCAGCAGCTTAAGACCTGGACGGGTTTACGAGCAGTACTTC
v_gene: TRBV12-3/TRBV12-4; d_gene: TRBD1; j_gene: TRBJ1-5; abundance: many; CDR3aa: CASSPTGSEQPQHF; CDR3nt: TGTGCCAGCAGTCCGACAGGGTCGGAACAGCCCCAGCATTTT
v_gene: TRBV7-9; d_gene: TRBD2; j_gene: TRBJ2-2; abundance: many; CDR3aa: CASRLLAGDDTGELFF; CDR3nt: TGTGCCAGCAGACTGCTAGCGGGAGATGACACCGGGGAGCTGTTTTTT
v_gene: TRBV5-1; d_gene: TRBD2; j_gene: TRBJ2-2; abundance: many; CDR3aa: CASSPGTSRRELFF; CDR3nt: TGCGCCAGCAGCCCAGGGACTAGCCGGCGGGAGCTGTTTTTT
v_gene: TRBV6-4; d_gene: .; j_gene: TRBJ1-1; abundance: many; CDR3aa: CASSIGAGTEAFF; CDR3nt: TGTGCCAGCAGTATAGGGGCCGGAACTGAAGCTTTCTTT
v_gene: TRBV4-1; d_gene: .; j_gene: TRBJ2-5; abundance: few; CDR3aa: CASSQELRAETQYF; CDR3nt: TGCGCCAGCAGCCAAGAATTAAGAGCGGAGACCCAGTACTTC
v_gene: TRBV6-5; d_gene: .; j_gene: TRBJ2-2; abundance: many; CDR3aa: CASSYSGENTGELFF; CDR3nt: TGTGCCAGCAGTTATAGCGGAGAGAACACCGGGGAGCTGTTTTTT